This T cell receptor (beta chain) derives from a study of technical replicates of blood from several donors. Method: immunoSEQ multiplex PCR; TCRdb's copy keeps in-frame clones and lacks some. Counted here are about 76,000 clones, 90% to 95% occurring once; the ten biggest clones make up approximately 0.4%. The CDR3 is made up of 13 amino acids. The V gene lost 4 bases and the J gene lost 1 base, with 8 bases spanning the gap. Germline-derived CDR1 and CDR2 are SNHLY and FYNNEI. The clonotype was recovered from a human donor in good health. The chain uses TRBV2 and TRBJ2-7, with D possibly matching TRBD1 (6 bases). The sequencing input was T cells isolated from PBMCs. CDR3 coding DNA: TGTGCCAGCAGTGTGGGACAATCCTACGAGCAGTACTTC. Encoded protein: CASSVGQSYEQYF.